In this sample, the clone carrying this T cell receptor (beta chain) turned up many times. Produced via immunoSEQ multiplex PCR; TCRdb's table is partial and in-frame only. The sample yields approximately 60,000 clones, around 80% seen once. This sample was taken from a study of T cells in tumors after PD-1 blockade. Looked up from germline, CDR1 is MNHEY and CDR2 is SVGAGI. The CDR3 runs 16 residues. V shed 0 bases and J 5 bases; nucleotides not matched to a gene: 6. This receptor was identified in a human donor with basal cell carcinoma. The sample was PBMCs, taken before anti-PD-1 treatment. This chain connects TRBV6-5 to TRBJ1-2, with 10 nucleotides matching TRBD1. CDR3 in DNA: TGTGCCAGCAGTTACTCGAGGACAGGGGGAAGTTATGGCTACACCTTC. It translates to CASSYSRTGGSYGYTF.